What follows are 30 T cell receptor beta chains derived from one specimen sequenced in a study of technical replicates of blood from a handful of donors. The protocol was immunoSEQ multiplex PCR, while the TCRdb copy is restricted to in-frame clones and leaves out a portion. The data contain about 12,000 clones, 95% of them singletons. The specimen was PBMCs. The source is a human donor in good health.

The chain couples TRBV9 to TRBJ2-1; TRBD2 matches at 14 bases. The CDR3 extends over 17 amino acids. Germline CDR1 SGDLS, CDR2 YYNGEE. The trim removed 3 bases at V and 8 bases at J, leaving 10 bases unmatched. CDR3 bases: TGTGCCAGCAGCGCCCGGGGACTAGCGGGAGTAATGGATGAGCAGTTCTTC. Encoded protein: CASSARGLAGVMDEQFF.

This chain uses TRBV5-1 with TRBJ2-7; maybe TRBD1 (6 bases). This CDR3 is 16 amino acids long. The germline CDR1 and CDR2 sequences are SGHRS and YFSETQ. V gave up 6 bases and J gave up 4 bases, with 23 bases separating them. The chain's CDR3 is CASTQAWTGTMYEQYF. The CDR3 coding sequence is TGCGCCAGCACCCAAGCTTGGACCGGGACAATGTACGAGCAGTACTTC.

The CDR3 protein is CASSATGMLRGYTF. The CDR3, as DNA: TGTGCCAGCAGTGCGACAGGGATGTTGAGGGGCTACACCTTC. This chain connects TRBV27 to TRBJ1-2; 7 nucleotides line up with TRBD1. From germline, CDR1 is MNHEY and CDR2 SMNVEV (reference sequence). The length of the CDR3 is 14 residues. V dropped 5 bases and J dropped 8; count of bases not matched to a gene: 11.

This clone was picked up one time. The rearrangement joins TRBV30 to TRBJ2-3; 9 bases are a match to TRBD2. The CDR3 is 15 amino acids. V was pared by 3 bases and J by 4 bases, with 8 bases of the junction left unmatched. Germline CDR1 and CDR2: GTSNPN and SVGIG (reference sequence). CDR3 bases: TGTGCCTGGAGACCCACTAGCGGGTGGTCAGATACGCAGTATTTT. It specifies CAWRPTSGWSDTQYF. Drawing the rest from reference TRBV30 and TRBJ2-3, the complete variable domain is SQTIHQWPATLVQPVGSPLSLECTVEGTSNPNLYWYRQAAGRGLQLLFYSVGIGQISSEVPQNLSASRPQDRQFILSSKKLLLSDSGFYLCAWRPTSGWSDTQYFGPGTRLTVL.

The rearrangement links TRBV7-2 to TRBJ1-1; no clear D gene. Germline V gene sequence: CDR1 SGHTA, CDR2 FQGNSA. The V end lost 2 bases, the J end lost 1 base, and 8 bases lay between the germline ends. The CDR3 spans 14 residues. The CDR3 sequence is CASSLMAENTEAFF. CDR3 nucleotides: TGTGCCAGCAGCTTAATGGCTGAGAACACTGAAGCTTTCTTT.

This chain links TRBV7-6 with TRBJ1-4, with 8 positions matching TRBD1. CDR3 size: 14 residues. V lost 4 bases to trimming and J lost 4 bases; unmatched junction nucleotides: 2. Germline CDR1 and CDR2: SGHVS and FNYEAQ. The CDR3 loop is CASSWTGNNEKLFF. The CDR3 nucleotides are TGTGCCAGCAGCTGGACAGGGAATAATGAAAAACTGTTTTTT.

This clone was observed once. The chain carries TRBV7-3 and TRBJ2-7; 7 bases match TRBD2. Trimming cost V 5 bases and J 4 bases; bases outside gene matches: 8. The CDR3 is 14 amino acids. Germline V gene data show CDR1 as SGHTA and CDR2 as FQGTGA. This chain's CDR3 is CASSPPGREYEQYF. The CDR3 nucleotides are TGTGCCAGCAGCCCCCCCGGGCGGGAGTACGAGCAGTACTTC.

The chain uses TRBV5-4 and TRBJ2-7, with 10 bases aligning to TRBD2. CDR1 and CDR2 from the germline V gene are SGHNT and YYREEE (reference sequence). The CDR3 has 16 amino acids. With V trimmed by 3 bases and J by 4 bases, 10 bases remained unmatched. Written as DNA, the CDR3 is TGTGCCAGCAGCTCGGAACCCGGGACTAGCGAGTACGAGCAGTACTTC. It is translated as CASSSEPGTSEYEQYF.

The chain has TRBV30 and TRBJ2-7; the match to TRBD1 covers 10 bases. The germline V gene encodes CDR1 GTSNPN and CDR2 SVGIG (reference sequence). V was pared by 0 bases and J by 7 bases, with 9 bases of the junction left unmatched. This CDR3 region has 15 residues. The CDR3 nucleotides are TGTGCCTGGAGTGTAGCCGGGACAGGGGTGAGAGAGCAGTACTTC. It is translated as CAWSVAGTGVREQYF.

The V and J genes are TRBV5-4 and TRBJ2-5; D is perhaps TRBD2 (6 bases). Per the germline V gene, CDR1 is SGHNT and CDR2 is YYREEE (reference sequence). The CDR3 runs 16 residues. V gave up 3 bases and J gave up 4 bases, with 19 bases separating them. The CDR3: CASSYRLSGEGETQYF. The CDR3, as DNA: TGTGCCAGCAGCTACCGACTCTCGGGAGAAGGAGAGACCCAGTACTTC.

The V gene is TRBV5-1, the J gene TRBJ1-4, with D perhaps matching TRBD1 (5 bases). Trimming left V 7 bases short and J 2 bases short, with 9 bases between. CDR3 size: 13 residues. Germline CDR1 SGHRS, CDR2 YFSETQ. CDR3 DNA sequence: TGCGCCAGCGGAAGGGGCACTAATGAAAAACTGTTTTTT. Translating gives CASGRGTNEKLFF.

The chain couples TRBV7-2 to TRBJ2-7; the D gene is possibly TRBD1 (5 bases). This CDR3 has 13 residues. With 6 bases removed from V and 5 bases from J, the gap between germline ends came to 14 bases. CDR1 and CDR2 from the germline V gene are SGHTA and FQGNSA. The CDR3 coding sequence is TGTGCCAGCAGTCCCATGGGCAGGGACGAGCAGTACTTC. Translation gives CASSPMGRDEQYF.

The chain uses TRBV27 and TRBJ2-3, with 13 bases identical to TRBD2. V dropped 1 base and J dropped 10; count of bases not matched to a gene: 5. Germline CDR1 MNHEY, CDR2 SMNVEV (reference sequence). This CDR3 contains 15 residues. DNA of the CDR3: TGTGCCAGCAGTTTATGGACTAGCGGGAGAAGCCCGCAGTATTTT. Its protein product is CASSLWTSGRSPQYF.

The V and J genes are TRBV4-2 and TRBJ2-5; a weak D match, TRBD1 (6 bases). This CDR3 spans 14 amino acids. Germline V gene sequence: CDR1 LGHNA, CDR2 YNFKEQ. V lost 4 bases, J lost 1 base, and 10 bases lay in between. This CDR3 reads CASSRRGGQETQYF. CDR3 coding DNA: TGTGCCAGCAGCCGGAGAGGGGGCCAAGAGACCCAGTACTTC.

This clone was picked up one time. Germline is not matched at one junction end, which may reflect a read error. V usage is TRBV7-6 and J usage is TRBJ2-7; the match to TRBD1 covers 9 bases. The length of the CDR3 is 13 residues. In germline, CDR1 is SGHVS, CDR2 FNYEAQ. The CDR3 DNA is TGTGCCAGCAGCTTTTTGGGACAGGGCGAGGAGTACTTC. Translation gives CASSFLGQGEEYF.

V and J are TRBV7-9 and TRBJ2-2; TRBD1 matches 10 bases. V shed 4 bases and J 8 bases; nucleotides not matched to a gene: 13. The CDR3 is 17 amino acids. Germline V gene sequence: CDR1 SEHNR, CDR2 FQNEAQ (reference sequence). For the CDR3, the DNA is TGTGCCAGCAGCTACCCCCGGGACAGGGGTGGTTCGGGGGAGCTGTTTTTT. This sequence encodes CASSYPRDRGGSGELFF.

The CDR3 DNA follows: TGTGCCAGCTCACCAGAAGGGGGGACCCAGTACTTC. This gives the protein CASSPEGGTQYF. The chain links TRBV18 to TRBJ2-5, with D tentatively TRBD1 (6 bases). With 2 bases removed from V and 7 bases from J, the gap between germline ends came to 8 bases. The germline V gene has CDR1 KGHSH and CDR2 LQKENI. This CDR3 is built from 12 residues.

The chain carries TRBV11-2 and TRBJ2-5; a weak D match, TRBD1 (6 bases). The CDR3 length is 14 residues. Looked up from germline, CDR1 is SGHAT and CDR2 is FQNNGV. V lost 3 bases to trimming and J lost 6 bases, with 14 bases between them. The CDR3 loop reads CASSFDRLLKTQYF. The CDR3, as DNA: TGTGCCAGCAGCTTCGACAGGCTTTTGAAGACCCAGTACTTC.

This chain uses TRBV5-1 with TRBJ2-1, with D possibly being TRBD2 (6 bases). V was trimmed by 5 bases and J by 5 bases, leaving 17 bases between them. Germline CDR1 reads SGHRS; CDR2 reads YFSETQ. This CDR3 spans 15 amino acids. The CDR3 region is CASRDAGTGNNEQFF. CDR3 bases: TGCGCCAGCAGGGATGCCGGGACTGGAAACAATGAGCAGTTCTTC.

The chain is built from TRBV27 and TRBJ2-1; D gene unclear. Germline assignment: CDR1 MNHEY and CDR2 SMNVEV (reference sequence). V shed 2 bases and J shed 0 bases, with 14 bases lying between them. The CDR3 loop spans 17 amino acids. The CDR3 protein is CASSLTAYPSSYNEQFF. The CDR3 DNA reads TGTGCCAGCAGTTTAACCGCCTACCCTAGCTCCTACAATGAGCAGTTCTTC.

The V and J genes are TRBV11-2 and TRBJ2-7, with 7 bases lining up with TRBD2. The CDR3 runs to 14 residues. Germline lookup yields CDR1 SGHAT and CDR2 FQNNGV. V shed 5 bases and J 2 bases; nucleotides not matched to a gene: 6. The CDR3 DNA is TGTGCCAGCAGCCTCAGAGCGGGACCCTACGAGCAGTACTTC. Residues: CASSLRAGPYEQYF.

In DNA, the CDR3 is TGTGCCAGCAGTCCACGGACAGGGGGCGACACTGAAGCTTTCTTT. This gives the protein CASSPRTGGDTEAFF. V and J are TRBV6-1 and TRBJ1-1; 11 nucleotides agree with TRBD1. This CDR3 is built from 15 residues. The germline V gene has CDR1 MNHNS and CDR2 SASEGT. V lost 5 bases to trimming and J lost 3 bases; unmatched junction nucleotides: 5.

The gene calls are TRBV11-2 and TRBJ2-7; D is perhaps TRBD2 (6 bases). Germline assignment: CDR1 SGHAT and CDR2 FQNNGV. V was shortened by 3 bases and J by 3 bases, with 12 bases between the two germline ends. The CDR3 is made up of 14 amino acids. CDR3 sequence reads: CASSLEGGRYEQYF. In nucleotides, the CDR3 is TGTGCCAGCAGCTTGGAGGGCGGCCGCTACGAGCAGTACTTC.

The table lists this clone with a count of one. The chain employs TRBV4-1 and TRBJ2-7; 9 nucleotides line up with TRBD1. The CDR3 contains 16 residues. V shed 1 base and J 2 bases; nucleotides not matched to a gene: 6. Per the germline V gene, CDR1 is MGHRA and CDR2 is YSYEKL. DNA for the CDR3: TGCGCCAGCAGCCAAGTGGGGACAGGGCCTACCTACGAGCAGTACTTC. Encoded protein: CASSQVGTGPTYEQYF.

V gene TRBV6-5 combines with J gene TRBJ2-1, with 7 positions matching TRBD2. Germline trimming cut 6 bases from V and 0 bases from J; bases unmatched to any gene: 5. Germline V gene lookup returns CDR1 MNHEY and CDR2 SVGAGI. The CDR3 is made up of 15 amino acids. As DNA, the CDR3 is TGTGCCAGCAGCCCGGGACTAACCTCCTACAATGAGCAGTTCTTC. Protein product: CASSPGLTSYNEQFF.

The chain has TRBV15 and TRBJ2-7; a possible D gene is TRBD2 (6 bases). Germline CDR1 and CDR2: LNHNV and YYDKDF (reference sequence). The CDR3 is 17 residues long. V gave up 0 bases and J gave up 6 bases, with 21 bases separating them. CDR3 protein: CATSRDPKQGGYREQYF. CDR3 nucleotides: TGTGCCACCAGCAGAGATCCCAAGCAGGGAGGTTATCGCGAGCAGTACTTC.

The chain couples TRBV6-1 to TRBJ1-1, with D perhaps TRBD1 (5 bases). Germline V gives CDR1 MNHNS, CDR2 SASEGT. This CDR3 contains 15 residues. V gave up 4 bases and J gave up 2 bases, with 14 bases separating them. CDR3 coding DNA: TGTGCCAGCAGTGGAAACGGGGGTATAAACACTGAAGCTTTCTTT. This translates into CASSGNGGINTEAFF.

The V call is TRBV4-2, the J call TRBJ1-4; D remains unclear. Trimming removed 4 bases at V and 0 bases at J, with 12 bases between. The germline V gene has CDR1 LGHNA and CDR2 YNFKEQ. The CDR3 sequence is 16 residues long. DNA of the CDR3: TGTGCCAGCAGCCGGTATTGGAGGGCAACTAATGAAAAACTGTTTTTT. Protein product: CASSRYWRATNEKLFF.

J is TRBJ2-5 and V is TRBV5-4; D is unresolved. This CDR3 has 13 amino acids. CDR1 SGHNT and CDR2 YYREEE come from the germline V gene (reference sequence). Trimming took 0 bases from V and 2 from J, leaving 5 bases between them. The CDR3: CASSLDRQETQYF. The CDR3 DNA is TGTGCCAGCAGCTTGGACAGACAAGAGACCCAGTACTTC. Based on the CDR3 plus reference TRBV5-4 and TRBJ2-5, the full variable domain is ETGVTQSPTHLIKTRGQQVTLRCSSQSGHNTVSWYQQALGQGPQFIFQYYREEENGRGNFPPRFSGLQFPNYSSELNVNALELDDSALYLCASSLDRQETQYFGPGTRLLVL.

The J gene is TRBJ2-1, the V gene TRBV13; D is unresolved. The CDR3 runs 12 residues. Germline values: CDR1 PRHDT, CDR2 FYEKMQ (reference sequence). V was clipped by 7 bases and J by 1 base, with 5 bases between them. This chain's CDR3 is CASTRSYNEQFF. The CDR3 DNA reads as TGTGCCAGCACTCGGTCCTACAATGAGCAGTTCTTC. The whole variable domain, remainder taken from reference TRBV13 and TRBJ2-1, is AAGVIQSPRHLIKEKRETATLKCYPIPRHDTVYWYQQGPGQDPQFLISFYEKMQSDKGSIPDRFSAQQFSDYHSELNMSSLELGDSALYFCASTRSYNEQFFGPGTRLTVL.